The 32 T cell receptor beta chains in this list originate from one sample, sequenced in a study of identifying expanded T cells in peripheral blood. The protocol was immunoSEQ multiplex PCR, while the TCRdb copy is restricted to in-frame clones and leaves out a portion. The sample lists some 93,000 clones, approximately 88% occurring once. The source material was blood. The receptor set was obtained from a person aged 18 to 70 in good health.

The rearrangement uses TRBV5-6 and TRBJ2-7, with TRBD1 matching over 9 bases. Germline V gene data show CDR1 as SGHDT and CDR2 as YYEEEE. Trimming at V came to 4 bases and at J to 6 bases, leaving 5 bases not matched to a gene. The CDR3 loop spans 13 amino acids. The CDR3, as DNA: TGTGCCAGCAGCCGGACAGGGGAACGCGAGCAGTACTTC. Its protein product is CASSRTGEREQYF.

The rearrangement uses TRBV4-1 and TRBJ1-3; 8 nucleotides align to TRBD1. Germline values: CDR1 MGHRA, CDR2 YSYEKL. This CDR3 spans 17 amino acids. The V and J ends lost 2 bases and 2 bases, in that order; junction bases with no gene match: 8. CDR3 nucleotide sequence: TGCGCCAGCAGCCAAACTCCTGACAGGGGAACTGGAAACACCATATATTTT. Translating gives CASSQTPDRGTGNTIYF.

The genes are TRBV11-3 and TRBJ1-1, with D tentatively TRBD1 (5 bases). The CDR3 consists of 17 residues. Trimming took off 5 bases at V and 0 bases at J, with 19 bases between the two ends. CDR1 SGHNT and CDR2 YENEEA come from the germline V gene. The CDR3 sequence: CASSRGDSGGVNTEAFF. As DNA, the CDR3 is TGTGCCAGCAGCCGGGGGGACTCCGGAGGGGTGAACACTGAAGCTTTCTTT.

V gene TRBV2 combines with J gene TRBJ2-5; no clear D gene. Germline V gene sequence: CDR1 SNHLY, CDR2 FYNNEI. Trimming removed 9 bases from V and 0 bases from J, with 11 bases in between. The CDR3 covers 13 residues. The CDR3 spells CASSIQYQETQYF. The DNA for the CDR3 is TGTGCCAGTTCGATACAGTACCAAGAGACCCAGTACTTC.

The chain has TRBV7-9 and TRBJ2-4; a weak D match, TRBD1 (5 bases). The V end lost 3 bases, the J end lost 0 bases, and 9 bases lay between the germline ends. CDR1 and CDR2 from the germline V gene are SEHNR and FQNEAQ (reference sequence). This CDR3 is built from 15 residues. For the CDR3, the DNA is TGTGCCAGCAGCTTCGACAGTTTAGCCAAAAACATTCAGTACTTC. This translates into CASSFDSLAKNIQYF.

This clone occurred a few times. This chain joins TRBV19 and TRBJ2-2, with 13 bases fitting TRBD2. CDR1 and CDR2 (germline): LNHDA, SQIVND (reference sequence). Unmatched junction bases numbered 8, after V lost 6 bases and J lost 7 bases. This CDR3 has 16 residues. This chain's CDR3 is CASRVDGTSGDGELFF. In nucleotides, the CDR3 is TGTGCCAGTAGGGTAGACGGGACTAGCGGGGACGGGGAGCTGTTTTTT.

J is TRBJ2-1 and V is TRBV15, with D perhaps TRBD1 or TRBD2 (6 bases each). Germline values: CDR1 LNHNV, CDR2 YYDKDF (reference sequence). The CDR3 runs 16 residues. V dropped 3 bases and J dropped 7 bases, with 19 bases sitting between them. For the CDR3, the DNA is TGTGCCACCAGCAGCGGGACGGGGGCAGAACGGAATGAGCAGTTCTTC. This sequence encodes CATSSGTGAERNEQFF.

The rearrangement links TRBV11-1 to TRBJ2-2; 11 bases line up with TRBD2. Per the germline V gene, CDR1 is SGHAT and CDR2 is FQDESV (reference sequence). J lost 6 bases, V lost 5 bases, and 8 bases had no gene match. The CDR3 consists of 16 residues. Written as DNA, the CDR3 is TGTGCCAGCAGCCCGACTAGCGGGGTCCCACCCGGGGAGCTGTTTTTT. Its protein product is CASSPTSGVPPGELFF. Full variable domain (missing parts from reference TRBV11-1 and TRBJ2-2): EAEVAQSPRYKITEKSQAVAFWCDPISGHATLYWYRQILGQGPELLVQFQDESVVDDSQLPKDRFSAERLKGVDSTLKIQPAELGDSAMYLCASSPTSGVPPGELFFGEGSRLTVL.

V and J are TRBV29-1 and TRBJ2-5; maybe TRBD2 (6 bases). V lost 4 bases to trimming and J lost 5 bases, with 14 bases between them. Germline loops: CDR1 SQVTM, CDR2 ANQGSEA. CDR3 length equals 13 residues. The CDR3 nucleotides read TGCAGCGTTGCGGAGACCGGGGGTGAGACCCAGTACTTC. Protein sequence: CSVAETGGETQYF.

The chain recombines TRBV2 with TRBJ1-5; D unresolved. The CDR3 sequence is 16 residues long. Trimming removed 6 bases from V and 4 bases from J, with 19 bases in between. Germline V CDR1 and CDR2: SNHLY, FYNNEI. CDR3 DNA sequence: TGTGCCAGCAGCCGAACGGTGGCAGGTAGGAATCAGCCCCAGCATTTT. Its translation: CASSRTVAGRNQPQHF. The full variable domain, its missing parts supplied by reference TRBV2 and TRBJ1-5, is EPEVTQTPSHQVTQMGQEVILRCVPISNHLYFYWYRQILGQKVEFLVSFYNNEISEKSEIFDDQFSVERPDGSNFTLKIRSTKLEDSAMYFCASSRTVAGRNQPQHFGDGTRLSIL.

The chain joins TRBV9 to TRBJ2-7; D remains ambiguous. The V and J ends lost 3 bases and 3 bases respectively, with 1 base between them. CDR3 length equals 10 residues. From germline, CDR1 is SGDLS and CDR2 YYNGEE. CDR3 sequence (DNA): TGTGCCAGCAGCGGCTACGAGCAGTACTTC. The encoded protein is CASSGYEQYF.

V usage is TRBV7-9 and J usage is TRBJ2-7; a weak D match, TRBD2 (5 bases). This CDR3 has 15 amino acids. With 1 base removed from V and 3 bases from J, the gap between germline ends came to 13 bases. The germline CDR1 and CDR2 sequences are SEHNR and FQNEAQ (reference sequence). CDR3 nucleotide sequence: TGTGCCAGCAGCTTAGATGGCGGGTCTTTCTACGAGCAGTACTTC. Translation gives CASSLDGGSFYEQYF.

The chain carries TRBV6-6 and TRBJ2-7; 8 nucleotides line up with TRBD1. The trim removed 5 bases at V and 2 bases at J, leaving 5 bases unmatched. The CDR3 is 14 amino acids. The V gene's germline CDR1 is MNHNY and CDR2 SVGAGI (reference sequence). CDR3 loop: CASSTGTGPYEQYF. For the CDR3, the DNA is TGTGCCAGCAGTACCGGGACAGGTCCCTACGAGCAGTACTTC.

The chain employs TRBV6-5 and TRBJ1-1; D is possibly TRBD1 (5 bases). CDR3 length: 14 residues. V gave up 0 bases and J gave up 7 bases, with 12 bases separating them. Germline CDR1 reads MNHEY; CDR2 reads SVGAGI. In nucleotides, the CDR3 is TGTGCCAGCAGTTACTCGTACGGGACCTTTGAAGCTTTCTTT. It yields the protein CASSYSYGTFEAFF.

This chain connects TRBV13 to TRBJ2-3, with 7 bases that match TRBD2. The CDR3 has 13 residues. V lost 6 bases to trimming and J lost 6 bases; unmatched junction nucleotides: 6. Germline CDR1 reads PRHDT; CDR2 reads FYEKMQ (reference sequence). Here the CDR3 reads CASSLGLVDTQYF. For the CDR3, the DNA is TGTGCCAGCAGTCTTGGACTAGTTGATACGCAGTATTTT.

This clone was recorded a few times. The rearrangement uses TRBV4-2 and TRBJ1-2; 8 bases fit TRBD1. Per germline, CDR1 LGHNA and CDR2 YNFKEQ. With V trimmed by 7 bases and J by 5 bases, 12 bases remained unmatched. The CDR3 spans 15 residues. Here the CDR3 DNA reads TGTGCCAGCAAAGTCGCCCGGACAGGGTCTTATGGCTACACCTTC. Protein sequence: CASKVARTGSYGYTF.

Note on this clone: One end of the junction varies from germline; a read error may be responsible. The rearrangement joins TRBV13 to TRBJ2-7; D is possibly TRBD2 (6 bases). Germline V gives CDR1 PRHDT, CDR2 FYEKMQ (reference sequence). The length of the CDR3 is 12 residues. In DNA form, the CDR3 reads TGTGCCAGCAGTTTAGCGGCAGGGGAGCAGTACTTC. Translating it yields CASSLAAGEQYF.

DNA for the CDR3: TGCGCCAGCAGCAAGAGGTTGGGGGATTGGACTGAAGCTTTCTTT. Its translation is CASSKRLGDWTEAFF. The chain is built from TRBV5-1 and TRBJ1-1; the D gene is possibly TRBD1 (5 bases). This CDR3 spans 15 amino acids. V gave up 4 bases and J gave up 5 bases, with 18 bases separating them. The germline CDR1 and CDR2 sequences are SGHRS and YFSETQ.

J is TRBJ2-1 and V is TRBV4-1; D may correspond to TRBD1 or TRBD2 (5 bases each). The V gene lost 5 bases and the J gene lost 3 bases, with 17 bases spanning the gap. Looked up from germline, CDR1 is MGHRA and CDR2 is YSYEKL. The CDR3 has 16 residues. The CDR3 loop is CASSYIRGENYNEQFF. In DNA, the CDR3 is TGCGCCAGCAGCTACATAAGAGGGGAAAACTACAATGAGCAGTTCTTC.

The chain has TRBV6-1 and TRBJ2-6; 8 bases are a match to TRBD1. Unmatched junction bases numbered 19, after V lost 2 bases and J lost 4 bases. The CDR3 consists of 21 residues. Looked up from germline, CDR1 is MNHNS and CDR2 is SASEGT. The CDR3 region is CASSEWFVSGQGARGANVLTF. The CDR3 DNA is TGTGCCAGCAGTGAATGGTTCGTTTCGGGGCAGGGGGCGCGAGGGGCCAACGTCCTGACTTTC.

This clone was seen a few times. The rearrangement joins TRBV30 to TRBJ2-7; D remains ambiguous. CDR1 GTSNPN and CDR2 SVGIG come from the germline V gene (reference sequence). The CDR3 contains 13 residues. V shed 2 bases and J shed 0 bases, with 8 bases lying between them. The CDR3 region is CAWSLTDSYEQYF. CDR3 coding DNA: TGTGCCTGGAGTCTCACTGACTCCTACGAGCAGTACTTC.

CDR3: CAIRSPRDRRETQYF. CDR3 DNA: TGTGCCATCAGGTCCCCCAGGGACAGGAGGGAGACCCAGTACTTC. J is TRBJ2-5 and V is TRBV10-3, with TRBD1 matching over 8 bases. V dropped 6 bases and J dropped 5; count of bases not matched to a gene: 11. The CDR3 has 15 amino acids. Germline CDR1 and CDR2: ENHRY and SYGVKD.

The gene calls are TRBV30 and TRBJ2-3, with D maybe TRBD1 (5 bases). The CDR3 is 12 amino acids. V was trimmed by 2 bases and J by 4 bases, leaving 7 bases between them. Germline loops: CDR1 GTSNPN, CDR2 SVGIG (reference sequence). The CDR3 is CAWSPGPDTQYF. The CDR3 DNA reads TGTGCCTGGAGTCCAGGGCCAGATACGCAGTATTTT.

The chain is built from TRBV4-2 and TRBJ2-2; D might be TRBD2 (6 bases). The germline V gene encodes CDR1 LGHNA and CDR2 YNFKEQ. Trimming stripped 4 bases from V and 7 bases from J, with 25 bases between. The CDR3 is 18 amino acids. CDR3 in DNA: TGTGCCAGCAGCCCCTTACTTACTAGCAAATTAAAGGGCGGGGAGCTGTTTTTT. It yields the protein CASSPLLTSKLKGGELFF.

The V call is TRBV7-2, the J call TRBJ2-1, with 9 bases aligning to TRBD2. The CDR3 covers 15 residues. V trimming: 1 base; J trimming: 5 bases; junction bases outside the gene matches: 3. Germline CDR1 is SGHTA and CDR2 is FQGNSA. CDR3 coding DNA: TGTGCCAGCAGCTTAGACCCTAGCGGGGACAATGAGCAGTTCTTC. Its translation: CASSLDPSGDNEQFF. The full variable domain, in which reference TRBV7-2 and TRBJ2-1 provide the parts outside the CDR3, is GAGVSQSPSNKVTEKGKDVELRCDPISGHTALYWYRQSLGQGLEFLIYFQGNSAPDKSGLPSDRFSAERTGGSVSTLTIQRTQQEDSAVYLCASSLDPSGDNEQFFGPGTRLTVL.

V is TRBV5-4 and J is TRBJ2-5; the match to TRBD1 covers 8 bases. The germline V gene encodes CDR1 SGHNT and CDR2 YYREEE (reference sequence). CDR3 length: 14 residues. Trimming took 3 bases from V and 1 from J; bases not matched to a gene: 2. The CDR3 sequence: CASSSGTGQETQYF. In nucleotides, the CDR3 is TGTGCCAGCAGCTCCGGGACAGGCCAAGAGACCCAGTACTTC.

The V gene is TRBV4-2, the J gene TRBJ2-1; D may be TRBD2 (5 bases). V was pared by 0 bases and J by 2 bases, with 8 bases between. Germline CDR1 and CDR2: LGHNA and YNFKEQ. The CDR3 is 15 amino acids. CDR3 nucleotide sequence: TGTGCCAGCAGCCAAGACCGGGGAACCTACAATGAGCAGTTCTTC. Its protein is CASSQDRGTYNEQFF.

This chain joins TRBV6-5 and TRBJ1-2, with D maybe TRBD1 (5 bases). V gave up 6 bases and J gave up 8 bases, with 19 bases separating them. Germline V gene data show CDR1 as MNHEY and CDR2 as SVGAGI. The CDR3 extends over 14 amino acids. The CDR3 DNA reads as TGTGCCAGCAGAATAGACAGCTCATCTGGGGGCTACACCTTC. As protein: CASRIDSSSGGYTF.

The chain employs TRBV7-6 and TRBJ1-5, with D unclear. This CDR3 has 14 residues. In germline, CDR1 is SGHVS, CDR2 FNYEAQ. V lost 1 base and J 2 bases, leaving 6 bases between the germline ends. The chain's CDR3 is CASSLGGGNQPQHF. The CDR3 region has the DNA TGTGCCAGCAGCTTAGGTGGGGGCAATCAGCCCCAGCATTTT. The full variable domain, with the rest looked up from reference TRBV7-6 and TRBJ1-5, is GAGVSQSPRYKVTKRGQDVALRCDPISGHVSLYWYRQALGQGPEFLTYFNYEAQQDKSGLPNDRFSAERPEGSISTLTIQRTEQRDSAMYRCASSLGGGNQPQHFGDGTRLSIL.

The chain couples TRBV23-1 to TRBJ1-5; possible D gene TRBD1, 6 bases. TRBV23-1 belongs to the ORF category, with a function that is uncertain. Deletions cut 0 bases from V and 4 bases from J, with 16 bases between. The CDR3 spans 17 residues. The CDR3 reads CASSQSLPGGGNQPQHF. CDR3 DNA: TGCGCCAGCAGTCAATCGCTCCCCGGGGGCGGGAATCAGCCCCAGCATTTT.

J is TRBJ1-5 and V is TRBV6-1; TRBD1 agrees at 9 bases. Losses at the gene ends were 0 bases for V and 7 bases for J; bases not matched to a gene: 4. Germline CDR1 reads MNHNS; CDR2 reads SASEGT. The CDR3 extends over 15 amino acids. This CDR3 is CASSEAGTGHQPQHF. The CDR3 nucleotides are TGTGCCAGCAGTGAAGCGGGGACAGGGCACCAGCCCCAGCATTTT.

This chain connects TRBV2 to TRBJ2-6, with 8 positions matching TRBD1. CDR1 is SNHLY and CDR2 is FYNNEI in the germline V gene. J was trimmed by 0 bases and V by 6 bases; bases with no gene match: 7. The CDR3 runs to 17 residues. The CDR3 region has the DNA TGTGCCAGCAGGCCGGGACAGGCGATCTCTGGGGCCAACGTCCTGACTTTC. This sequence encodes CASRPGQAISGANVLTF. Full variable domain (remainder filled in from reference TRBV2 and TRBJ2-6): EPEVTQTPSHQVTQMGQEVILRCVPISNHLYFYWYRQILGQKVEFLVSFYNNEISEKSEIFDDQFSVERPDGSNFTLKIRSTKLEDSAMYFCASRPGQAISGANVLTFGAGSRLTVL.